Listed below are T cell receptor beta chains from one sample, sequenced in a study of blood T cell repertoires in COVID-19. The table came from immunoSEQ multiplex PCR; TCRdb's copy has only in-frame clones and leaves some out. Among 150,000 to 200,000 clones listed, about 84% were seen once. The source material was PBMCs or T cells enriched from blood (not recorded which). Every receptor here comes from a woman in her twenties or thirties who had recovered from COVID-19. Both conserved end residues are part of each CDR3. D genes are given only for firm matches.

TRBJ1-2 TRBV21-1 - TGTGCCAGCAGCACTTACAAGAGGCCTTGTTATGGCTACACCTTC CASSTYKRPCYGYTF
TRBJ2-5 TRBV28 TRBD1 TGTGCCAGCAGTATCTGGACAGGGGGAGAGACCCAGTACTTC CASSIWTGGETQYF
TRBJ2-5 TRBV11-2 - TGTGCCAGCAGCGCCCAGGCACTAGCCTCCCCAGAGACCCAGTACTTC CASSAQALASPETQYF
TRBJ1-2 TRBV24-1 - TGTGCCACCAGTGAGCCCGACAGTCCCTATGGCTACACCTTC CATSEPDSPYGYTF
TRBJ1-2 TRBV19 - TGTGCCAGTAGTATAAGTGGCTCAGGCCAGGGTGGCTACACCTTC CASSISGSGQGGYTF
TRBJ1-5 TRBV4-2 TRBD1 TGTGCCAGCAGCCAAGAAGTTGGGACAGGGGGACAGCCCCAGCATTTT CASSQEVGTGGQPQHF
TRBJ1-3 TRBV9 - TGTGCCAGCAGCGTAGATCGTCTGACTTACGGAAACACCATATATTTT CASSVDRLTYGNTIYF
TRBJ1-2 TRBV28 - TGTGCCAGCAGTTTTCTGAGGTATGGCTACACCTTC CASSFLRYGYTF
TRBJ1-2 TRBV27 - TGTGCCAGCAGTTTTTTTGGGGGCACAAACTATGGCTACACCTTC CASSFFGGTNYGYTF
TRBJ2-5 TRBV28 TRBD2 TGTGCCAGCAGAGGACTAGTAGGAGAGACCCAGTACTTC CASRGLVGETQYF
TRBJ1-3 TRBV2 TRBD1 TGTGCCAGCCGACAGGGGCCATGCTCTTACTCTGGAAACACCATATATTTT CASRQGPCSYSGNTIYF
TRBJ2-7 TRBV3-1/TRBV3-2 - TGTGCCAGCAGCCGGACACGGATCTACGAGCAGTACTTC CASSRTRIYEQYF
TRBJ2-7 TRBV24-1 TRBD1 TGTGCCACCAGTGACCGGGACAGCCTCTACGAGCAGTACTTC CATSDRDSLYEQYF
TRBJ2-7 TRBV21-1 - TGTGCCAGCAGCAAAGAGAGGCCAGGGAAGGTGAGGGAGCAGTACTTC CASSKERPGKVREQYF
TRBJ2-6 TRBV28 TRBD1 TGTGCCAGCAGTCCTGCTCGGGACAGGGTATCTGGGGCCAACGTCCTGACTTTC CASSPARDRVSGANVLTF